Below, 3 T cell receptor beta chains from the same sample are listed, as sequenced in a study of vaccination effects on CD4 cells after COVID-19. These TCRs are of unknown antigen specificity. Sequencing followed a ViraFEST assay step that expanded antigen-specific CD4+ T cells with viral peptide pools. Following culture for ten to eleven days, CD4+ T cells were isolated. Vaccine recipients had no previous SARS-CoV-2 infection; their nucleocapsid antibodies were negative. Produced via immunoSEQ multiplex PCR; TCRdb's table is partial and in-frame only. The table has around 68,000 clones, about 80% seen once. Here the sequenced sample was CD4+ T cells from PBMCs cultured with SARS-CoV-2 spike peptides, taken before COVID-19 vaccination. These receptor sequences come from a human donor who received a COVID-19 vaccine.

This clone was detected a few times. The chain joins TRBV2 to TRBJ1-6; the D gene is possibly TRBD1 (5 bases). Per germline, CDR1 SNHLY and CDR2 FYNNEI. The length of the CDR3 is 14 residues. V was pared by 2 bases and J by 8 bases, with 10 bases between. CDR3 DNA sequence: TGTGCCAGCAGTGAACAGGGTAGGGATTCACCCCTCCACTTT. It specifies CASSEQGRDSPLHF.

The J gene is TRBJ2-2, the V gene TRBV5-1, with D hard to call. The germline V gene has CDR1 SGHRS and CDR2 YFSETQ. This CDR3 is built from 14 residues. V was cut by 0 bases and J by 5 bases, with 8 bases left in between. Here the CDR3 reads CASSLAAWTGELFF. The CDR3 region has the DNA TGCGCCAGCAGCTTGGCAGCGTGGACCGGGGAGCTGTTTTTT.

This chain connects TRBV30 to TRBJ1-1; D is unclear. CDR1 is GTSNPN and CDR2 is SVGIG in the germline V gene (reference sequence). The CDR3 contains 13 residues. V shed 6 bases and J shed 4 bases, with 15 bases lying between them. The CDR3 here is CACNSGSGTEAFF. CDR3 DNA sequence: TGTGCCTGTAACTCAGGTTCTGGCACTGAAGCTTTCTTT. Using reference TRBV30 and TRBJ1-1 for the parts outside the CDR3, the full variable domain is SQTIHQWPATLVQPVGSPLSLECTVEGTSNPNLYWYRQAAGRGLQLLFYSVGIGQISSEVPQNLSASRPQDRQFILSSKKLLLSDSGFYLCACNSGSGTEAFFGQGTRLTVV.